One and the same sample provided the 5 T cell receptor beta chains below, sequenced in a study of post-analysis software for immune sequencing data. Their antigens are not known. Study-wide points: Roughly 5 TRBV segments occurring more often in patients than controls included TRBV5-6, TRBV5-1 and TRBV20-1.

Prepared TCR beta cDNA libraries contained unique molecular identifiers. TCRdb reprocessed the PCR reads via MiXCR and lists one record per CDR3 protein. The table includes about 820,000 distinct CDR3 sequences, roughly 50% detected once. Sequencing input: blood. These receptors originate from a girl aged 5 to 17 with multiple sclerosis.

This chain joins TRBV20-1 and TRBJ2-7; the D gene is possibly TRBD2 (5 bases). The ends were cut back, 3 bases at V and 1 base at J, with 16 bases in the middle. Germline CDR1 is DFQATT and CDR2 is SNEGSKA (reference sequence). This CDR3 has 15 amino acids. The CDR3 bases are TGCAGTGCTAGTTCGGGGAGCATTAGGTCCTACGAGCAGTACTTC. This sequence encodes CSASSGSIRSYEQYF.

This chain links TRBV10-3 with TRBJ2-7, with TRBD1 matching over 9 bases. The CDR3 has 15 amino acids. V dropped 5 bases and J dropped 2; count of bases not matched to a gene: 7. Germline V gene data show CDR1 as ENHRY and CDR2 as SYGVKD. The CDR3 loop is CAISRDRASTYEQYF. In DNA form, the CDR3 reads TGTGCCATCAGTAGGGACAGGGCGTCAACCTACGAGCAGTACTTC.

This clonotype was seen a few times. V and J are TRBV20-1 and TRBJ1-2; 7 positions match TRBD1. Unmatched junction bases numbered 14, after V lost 1 base and J lost 6 bases. The V gene's germline CDR1 is DFQATT and CDR2 SNEGSKA (reference sequence). This CDR3 spans 16 amino acids. CDR3 in DNA: TGCAGTGCTAGAGGAGTGGGTGTGACAGGGCGAGATGGCTACACCTTC. It codes for CSARGVGVTGRDGYTF.

This clonotype was seen more than once but under ten times. This chain links TRBV7-9 with TRBJ2-5; D possibly corresponds to TRBD2 (7 bases). The CDR3 contains 14 residues. Germline CDR1 and CDR2: SEHNR and FQNEAQ (reference sequence). V was shortened by 6 bases and J by 5 bases, with 16 bases between the two germline ends. DNA of the CDR3: TGTGCCAGCAGTGGATGGGGGGGCGCTGAGACCCAGTACTTC. This translates into CASSGWGGAETQYF.

This sequence joins TRBV20-1 and TRBJ2-2; D is ambiguous. Germline V gene sequence: CDR1 DFQATT, CDR2 SNEGSKA (reference sequence). The CDR3 length is 15 residues. With 6 bases removed from V and 5 bases from J, the gap between germline ends came to 19 bases. In nucleotides, the CDR3 is TGCAGTGCGAGCAAGAGTGGTCCCGGGACCGGGGAGCTGTTTTTT. It specifies CSASKSGPGTGELFF.